This entry lists 15 T cell receptor beta chains sequenced from one sample in a study of PD-L1 blockade in urothelial cancer. Time point meaning: pretreatment peripheral blood. Sequencing used immunoSEQ multiplex PCR; TCRdb keeps in-frame clones, though not all of them. This table has tens of thousands of clones, around 83% appearing once. The specimen was PBMCs, collected around atezolizumab (anti-PD-L1) treatment. These receptors all come from a man aged 45-60 years with urothelial cancer.

This clone was found a few times. The chain carries TRBV7-3 and TRBJ1-1; D may be TRBD1 (5 bases). Germline V gene sequence: CDR1 SGHTA, CDR2 FQGTGA. The CDR3 consists of 14 residues. Trimming took 1 base from V and 7 from J, leaving 13 bases between them. CDR3 sequence reads: CASSLKAGYGEAFF. DNA for the CDR3: TGTGCCAGCAGCTTAAAGGCAGGGTACGGTGAAGCTTTCTTT.

The rearrangement joins TRBV5-1 to TRBJ2-6; 8 nucleotides agree with TRBD1. V shed 3 bases and J 0 bases; nucleotides not matched to a gene: 8. CDR3 length: 18 amino acids. The germline gives CDR1 SGHRS, CDR2 YFSETQ. For the CDR3, the DNA is TGCGCCAGCAGCTCGAGGACAGGGAAAAGCTCTGGGGCCAACGTCCTGACTTTC. It codes for CASSSRTGKSSGANVLTF. The full variable domain, its missing parts supplied by reference TRBV5-1 and TRBJ2-6, is KAGVTQTPRYLIKTRGQQVTLSCSPISGHRSVSWYQQTPGQGLQFLFEYFSETQRNKGNFPGRFSGRQFSNSRSEMNVSTLELGDSALYLCASSSRTGKSSGANVLTFGAGSRLTVL.

This chain uses TRBV7-9 with TRBJ1-6, with 7 nucleotides matching TRBD1. From germline, CDR1 is SEHNR and CDR2 FQNEAQ (reference sequence). The CDR3 contains 15 residues. With V trimmed by 6 bases and J by 10 bases, 12 bases remained unmatched. The CDR3 sequence is CASSLDRTSGSPLHF. CDR3 nucleotides: TGTGCCAGCAGTTTGGACAGGACCTCTGGGTCACCCCTCCACTTT.

This clone was seen just once. V gene TRBV10-2 combines with J gene TRBJ2-7; 10 nucleotides match TRBD1. This CDR3 has 14 residues. The ends lost 6 bases at V and 2 bases at J; junction bases unmatched: 4. Germline CDR1 and CDR2: WSHSY and SAAADI. This chain's CDR3 is CASRGGQGPYEQYF. The DNA of the CDR3 is TGCGCCAGCAGGGGGGGACAGGGGCCCTACGAGCAGTACTTC.

V gene TRBV5-6 combines with J gene TRBJ1-1, with unresolved D. The CDR3 sequence is 15 residues long. Germline CDR1 and CDR2: SGHDT and YYEEEE. The ends were cut back, 1 base at V and 0 bases at J, with 10 bases in the middle. The CDR3 DNA reads as TGTGCCAGCAGCTTGCTCCCCCCGGTGAACACTGAAGCTTTCTTT. It translates to CASSLLPPVNTEAFF.

V and J are TRBV14 and TRBJ2-1, with 9 bases that match TRBD2. The ends lost 5 bases at V and 8 bases at J; junction bases unmatched: 13. This CDR3 region has 16 residues. Per germline, CDR1 SGHDN and CDR2 FVKESK. CDR3 protein: CASSSGWLAGLDEQFF. CDR3 coding DNA: TGTGCCAGCAGCTCGGGGTGGCTAGCGGGGTTAGATGAGCAGTTCTTC.

J is TRBJ2-7 and V is TRBV5-5; TRBD2 matches 7 bases. The CDR3 is made up of 17 amino acids. V lost 0 bases, J lost 0 bases, and 9 bases stayed unmatched. From germline, CDR1 is SGHKS and CDR2 YYEKEE (reference sequence). The CDR3 spells CASSLVISGLGSYEQYV. CDR3 coding DNA: TGTGCCAGCAGCTTGGTTATTAGCGGGCTGGGCTCCTACGAGCAGTACGTC.

The genes are TRBV11-2 and TRBJ2-5; D might be TRBD2 (5 bases). Germline-derived CDR1 and CDR2 are SGHAT and FQNNGV. V was trimmed by 4 bases and J by 6 bases, leaving 9 bases between them. The CDR3 has 12 residues. CDR3 sequence (DNA): TGTGCCAGCAGCTCTACGGGAAAGACCCAGTACTTC. Its protein is CASSSTGKTQYF.

The chain carries TRBV11-2 and TRBJ2-1, with TRBD1 as a possible D gene (5 bases). V was clipped by 5 bases and J by 6 bases, with 11 bases between them. CDR1 SGHAT and CDR2 FQNNGV come from the germline V gene. The length of the CDR3 is 13 residues. This CDR3 is CASSPRQGNEQFF. As DNA, the CDR3 is TGTGCCAGCAGCCCACGGCAGGGCAATGAGCAGTTCTTC. Full variable domain (outside the CDR3, taken from reference TRBV11-2 and TRBJ2-1): EAGVAQSPRYKIIEKRQSVAFWCNPISGHATLYWYQQILGQGPKLLIQFQNNGVVDDSQLPKDRFSAERLKGVDSTLKIQPAKLEDSAVYLCASSPRQGNEQFFGPGTRLTVL.

The CDR3 DNA follows: TGCGCCAGCAGCCAAACGCCGGACAGCACAACTAATGAAAAACTGTTTTTT. Translating gives CASSQTPDSTTNEKLFF. The genes are TRBV4-1 and TRBJ1-4, with D maybe TRBD1 (6 bases). V was pared by 2 bases and J by 0 bases, with 13 bases between. The CDR3 covers 17 residues. CDR1 MGHRA and CDR2 YSYEKL come from the germline V gene.

The chain links TRBV6-5 to TRBJ2-5; D might be TRBD2 (7 bases). Germline CDR1 is MNHEY and CDR2 is SVGAGI. This CDR3 region has 15 residues. V lost 9 bases and J lost 2, with 19 bases in between. CDR3 sequence: CASKKGGRRQETQYF. The CDR3 nucleotides read TGTGCCAGTAAAAAGGGGGGGCGGAGGCAAGAGACCCAGTACTTC.

This clone showed up just a few times. J is TRBJ1-1 and V is TRBV5-1; a weak D match, TRBD1 (6 bases). CDR1 and CDR2 from the germline V gene are SGHRS and YFSETQ. V gave up 3 bases and J gave up 1 base, with 13 bases separating them. The CDR3 is 15 residues long. DNA of the CDR3: TGCGCCAGCAGCTCTGGACAGAAAACGAACACTGAAGCTTTCTTT. It encodes CASSSGQKTNTEAFF.

The J gene is TRBJ2-3, the V gene TRBV29-1; D might be TRBD1 (6 bases). The CDR3 runs to 12 residues. CDR1 and CDR2 (germline): SQVTM, ANQGSEA. Trimming left V 6 bases short and J 1 base short, with 8 bases between. As DNA, the CDR3 is TGCAGCGTGAGACAGGGCACAGATACGCAGTATTTT. Encoded protein: CSVRQGTDTQYF.

This clone turned up a few times. V is TRBV19 and J is TRBJ2-5, with D tentatively TRBD2 (7 bases). Germline CDR1 LNHDA, CDR2 SQIVND (reference sequence). Between the trimmed V and J ends, which lost 9 bases and 5 bases, there was a span of 13 bases. This CDR3 contains 12 residues. CDR3 sequence reads: CARMRGRETQYF. The CDR3 region has the DNA TGTGCCAGAATGCGGGGGCGGGAGACCCAGTACTTC. Using reference TRBV19 and TRBJ2-5 for the parts outside the CDR3, the full variable domain is DGGITQSPKYLFRKEGQNVTLSCEQNLNHDAMYWYRQDPGQGLRLIYYSQIVNDFQKGDIAEGYSVSREKKESFPLTVTSAQKNPTAFYLCARMRGRETQYFGPGTRLLVL.

The chain is built from TRBV25-1 and TRBJ1-2; tentatively, D is TRBD1 (6 bases). Trimming removed 4 bases at V and 3 bases at J, with 12 bases between. Germline V CDR1 and CDR2: MGHDK, SYGVNS. CDR3 length: 14 residues. The CDR3 sequence: CASSGRGADYGYTF. CDR3 in DNA: TGTGCCAGCAGTGGCAGGGGTGCCGACTATGGCTACACCTTC.